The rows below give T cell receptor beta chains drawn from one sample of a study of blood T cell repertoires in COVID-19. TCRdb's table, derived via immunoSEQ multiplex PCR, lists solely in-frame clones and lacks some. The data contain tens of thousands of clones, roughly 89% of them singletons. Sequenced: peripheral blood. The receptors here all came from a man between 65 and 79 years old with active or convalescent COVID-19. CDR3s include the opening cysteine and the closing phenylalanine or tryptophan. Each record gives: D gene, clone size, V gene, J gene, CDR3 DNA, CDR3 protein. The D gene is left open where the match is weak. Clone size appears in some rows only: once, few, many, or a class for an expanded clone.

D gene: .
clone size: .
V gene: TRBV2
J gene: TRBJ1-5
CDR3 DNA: TGTGCCAGCAGTGTCGGGCAGGGGAATCAGCCCCAGCATTTT
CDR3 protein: CASSVGQGNQPQHF

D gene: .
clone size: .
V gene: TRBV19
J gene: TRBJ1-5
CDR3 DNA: TGTGCCAGTAGTTCCAAGCAGGCCCCGCTCGTCTTT
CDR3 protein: CASSSKQAPLVF

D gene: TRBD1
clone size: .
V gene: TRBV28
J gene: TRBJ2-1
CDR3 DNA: TGTGCCAGCAGTTTTAACCCCGGAGGAGTGCCGGGACAGGGGAGAAATGAGCAGTTCTTC
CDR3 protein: CASSFNPGGVPGQGRNEQFF

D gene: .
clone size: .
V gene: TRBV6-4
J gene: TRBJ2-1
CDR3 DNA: TGTGCCAGCAGTGGGGGTAGCGCTAGCTCCTACAATGAGCAGTTCTTC
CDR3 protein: CASSGGSASSYNEQFF

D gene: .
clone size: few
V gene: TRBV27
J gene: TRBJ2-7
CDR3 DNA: TGTGCCAGCAGTGCCGGGAGAGGCGAGCAGTACTTC
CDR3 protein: CASSAGRGEQYF

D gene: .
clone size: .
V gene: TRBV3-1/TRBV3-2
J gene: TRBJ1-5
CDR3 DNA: TGTGCCAGCAGCCAAGCCGGAAGAGGTCAGCCCCAGCATTTT
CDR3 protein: CASSQAGRGQPQHF

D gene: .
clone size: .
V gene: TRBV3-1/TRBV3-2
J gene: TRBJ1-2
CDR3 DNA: TGTGCCAGCAGCCCGTGGAGTGCAGTCGGCTATGGCTACACCTTC
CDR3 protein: CASSPWSAVGYGYTF

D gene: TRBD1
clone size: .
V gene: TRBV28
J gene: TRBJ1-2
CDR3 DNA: TGTGCCAGCAGTTCGCCTCCGGGACAGGGCAACTATGGCTACACCTTC
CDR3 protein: CASSSPPGQGNYGYTF

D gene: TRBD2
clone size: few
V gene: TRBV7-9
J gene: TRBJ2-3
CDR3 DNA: TGTGCCAGCACCCCTCCGGCGGGAGCGGCAGATACGCAGTATTTT
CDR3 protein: CASTPPAGAADTQYF

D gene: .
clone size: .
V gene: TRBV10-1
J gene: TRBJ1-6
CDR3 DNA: TGCGCCAGCAGTGAGCCCAGGGTTGGGGATAATTCACCCCTCCACTTT
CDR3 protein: CASSEPRVGDNSPLHF

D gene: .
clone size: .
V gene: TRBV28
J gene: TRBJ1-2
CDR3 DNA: TGTGCCAGCAGGAGGGCGTCGGGGGGCTACACCTTC
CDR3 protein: CASRRASGGYTF

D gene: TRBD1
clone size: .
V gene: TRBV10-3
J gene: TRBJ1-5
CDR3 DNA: TGTGCCACCAGACAGGGGAATAGCAATCAGCCCCAGCATTTT
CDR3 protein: CATRQGNSNQPQHF

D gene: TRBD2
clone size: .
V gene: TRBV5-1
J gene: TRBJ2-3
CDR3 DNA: TGCGCCAGCAGGGCGGGGGGAGCCGTAGATACGCAGTATTTT
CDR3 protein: CASRAGGAVDTQYF

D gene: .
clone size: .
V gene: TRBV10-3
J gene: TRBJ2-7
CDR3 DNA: TGTGCCATCAGTGAGTCAGGCAGGGCAATGGGTGACTTC
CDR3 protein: CAISESGRAMGDF

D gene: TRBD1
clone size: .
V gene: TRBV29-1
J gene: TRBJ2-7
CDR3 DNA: TGCAGCGTGGGGACAGGGGGCTACGAGCAGTACTTC
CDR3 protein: CSVGTGGYEQYF

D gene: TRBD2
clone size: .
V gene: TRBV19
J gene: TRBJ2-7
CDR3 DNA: TGTGCCAGTAGTATTGCCAGCGGGAGCTCCTACGAGCAGTACTTC
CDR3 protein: CASSIASGSSYEQYF

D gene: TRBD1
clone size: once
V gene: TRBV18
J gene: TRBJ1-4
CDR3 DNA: TGTGCCAGCTCATTACGACAGGGTGAAAAACTGTTTTTT
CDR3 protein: CASSLRQGEKLFF

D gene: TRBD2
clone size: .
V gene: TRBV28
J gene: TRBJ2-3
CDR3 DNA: TGTGCCAGCTTGGTGGGAGGGAGAAAAGGTACGCAGTATTTT
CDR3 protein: CASLVGGRKGTQYF

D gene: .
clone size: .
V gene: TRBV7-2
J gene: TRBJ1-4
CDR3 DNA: TGTGCCAGCAGCTCCGGGACACGGACTGAAAAACTGTTTTTT
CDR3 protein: CASSSGTRTEKLFF

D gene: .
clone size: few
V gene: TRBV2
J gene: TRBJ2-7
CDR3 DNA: TGTGCCAGCAGTGAATTCCTAACACAGGTTAGCTCCTACGAGCAGTACTTC
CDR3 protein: CASSEFLTQVSSYEQYF

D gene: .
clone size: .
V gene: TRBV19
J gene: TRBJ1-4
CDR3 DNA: TGTGCCAGTAGTATAGCGGGATTCGATGAAAAACTGTTTTTT
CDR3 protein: CASSIAGFDEKLFF

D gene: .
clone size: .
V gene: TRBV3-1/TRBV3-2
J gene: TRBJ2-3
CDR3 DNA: TGTGCCAGCAGCCACAGTGGCACAGATACGCAGTATTTT
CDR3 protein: CASSHSGTDTQYF

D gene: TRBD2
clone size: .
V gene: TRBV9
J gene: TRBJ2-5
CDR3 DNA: TGTGCCAGCAGCGTAGGACTAGCGGGACACCAAGAGACCCAGTACTTC
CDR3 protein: CASSVGLAGHQETQYF

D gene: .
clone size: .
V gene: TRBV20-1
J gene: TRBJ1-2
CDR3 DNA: TGCAGTGCTAGTTCCGGGGAAGGCTATGGCTACACCTTC
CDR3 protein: CSASSGEGYGYTF

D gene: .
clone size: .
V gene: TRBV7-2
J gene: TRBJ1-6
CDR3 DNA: TGTGCAACCGGGAGGAACTATAATTCACCCCTCCACTTT
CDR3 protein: CATGRNYNSPLHF

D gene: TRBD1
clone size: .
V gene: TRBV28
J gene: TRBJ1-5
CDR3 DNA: TGTGCCAGCAGTTCGGGACAGGGAGATAGCAATCAGCCCCAGCATTTT
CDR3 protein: CASSSGQGDSNQPQHF

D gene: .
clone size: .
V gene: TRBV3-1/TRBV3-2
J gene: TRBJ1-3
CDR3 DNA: TGTGCCAGCAGACAAGACGAACACTCTGGAAACACCATATATTTT
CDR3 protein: CASRQDEHSGNTIYF

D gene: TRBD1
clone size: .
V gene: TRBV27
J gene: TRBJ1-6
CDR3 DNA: TGTGCCAGCCGAACTTCGTGGCAGGGGGCCATTTCACCCCTCCACTTT
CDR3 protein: CASRTSWQGAISPLHF

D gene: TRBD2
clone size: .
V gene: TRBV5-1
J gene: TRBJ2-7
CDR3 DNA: TGCGCCAGCAGCCGCGGGAGGACCCACTCCTACGAGCAGTACTTC
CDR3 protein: CASSRGRTHSYEQYF

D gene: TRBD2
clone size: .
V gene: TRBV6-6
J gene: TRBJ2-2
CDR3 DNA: TGTGCCAGCAGTCTAGCGGGAACCGGGGAGCTGTTTTTT
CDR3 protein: CASSLAGTGELFF

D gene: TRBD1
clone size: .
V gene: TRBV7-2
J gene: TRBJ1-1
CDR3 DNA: TGTGCCAGCAGCTCCTCAGGGGGCTTGGGTACTGAAGCTTTCTTT
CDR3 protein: CASSSSGGLGTEAFF

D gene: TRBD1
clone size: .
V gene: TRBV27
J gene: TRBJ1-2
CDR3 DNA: TGTGCCAGCAGCCAGGGACAGGGGGTTCTCTATGGCTACACCTTC
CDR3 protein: CASSQGQGVLYGYTF

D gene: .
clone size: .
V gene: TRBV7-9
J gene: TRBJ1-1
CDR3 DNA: TGTGCCAGCAGCTTAGTGACAGGGAACACTGAAGCTTTCTTT
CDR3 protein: CASSLVTGNTEAFF

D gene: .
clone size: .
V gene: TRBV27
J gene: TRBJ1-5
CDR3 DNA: TGTGCCAGCAGTTTTCAGAGGGATCAGCCCCAGCATTTT
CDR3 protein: CASSFQRDQPQHF

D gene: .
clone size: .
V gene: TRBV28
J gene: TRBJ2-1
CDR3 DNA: TGTGCCAGCAGTTCGCCTACAGGGAACAATGAGCAGTTCTTC
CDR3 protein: CASSSPTGNNEQFF

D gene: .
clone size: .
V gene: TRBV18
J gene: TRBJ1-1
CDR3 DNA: TGTGCCAGCTCATCCAACCAGGGGCGCACTGAAGCTTTCTTT
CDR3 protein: CASSSNQGRTEAFF

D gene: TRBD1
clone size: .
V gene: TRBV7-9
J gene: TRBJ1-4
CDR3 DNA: TGTGCCAGCAGCTTAGGACAGGGGACTAATGAAAAACTGTTTTTT
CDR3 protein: CASSLGQGTNEKLFF

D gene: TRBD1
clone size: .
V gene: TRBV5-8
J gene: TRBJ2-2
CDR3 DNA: TGTGCCAGCAGCTTGGACAGGGGAGACACCGGGGAGCTGTTTTTT
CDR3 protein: CASSLDRGDTGELFF